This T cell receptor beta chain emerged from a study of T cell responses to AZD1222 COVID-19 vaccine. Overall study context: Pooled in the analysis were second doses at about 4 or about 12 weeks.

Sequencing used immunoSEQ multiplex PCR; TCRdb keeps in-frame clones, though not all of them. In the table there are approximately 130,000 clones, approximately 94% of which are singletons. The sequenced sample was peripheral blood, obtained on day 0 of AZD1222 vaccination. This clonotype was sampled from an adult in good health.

This CDR3 reads CASSPVRGRSPLHF. The CDR3, as DNA: TGCGCCAGCAGCCCGGTCAGGGGCAGGTCACCCCTCCACTTT. The chain combines TRBV4-3 with TRBJ1-6, with D maybe TRBD1 (6 bases). CDR3 length equals 14 residues. V lost 4 bases to trimming and J lost 10 bases, with 14 bases between them. Germline values: CDR1 LGHNA, CDR2 YSLEER.